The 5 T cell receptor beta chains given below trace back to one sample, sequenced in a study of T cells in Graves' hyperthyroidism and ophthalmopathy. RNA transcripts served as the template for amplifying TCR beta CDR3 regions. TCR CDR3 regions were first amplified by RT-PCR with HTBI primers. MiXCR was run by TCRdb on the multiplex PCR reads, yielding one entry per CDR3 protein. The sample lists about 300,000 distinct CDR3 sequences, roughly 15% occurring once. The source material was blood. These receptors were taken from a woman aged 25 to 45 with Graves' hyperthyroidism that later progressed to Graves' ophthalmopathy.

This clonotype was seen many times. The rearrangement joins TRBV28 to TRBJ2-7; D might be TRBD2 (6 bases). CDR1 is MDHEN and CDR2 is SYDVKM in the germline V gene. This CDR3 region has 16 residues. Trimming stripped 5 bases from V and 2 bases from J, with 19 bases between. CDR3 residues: CASSTPLGTGAYEQYF. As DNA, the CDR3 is TGTGCCAGCAGTACGCCCCTCGGGACGGGAGCCTACGAGCAGTACTTC. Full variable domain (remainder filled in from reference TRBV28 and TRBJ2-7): DVKVTQSSRYLVKRTGEKVFLECVQDMDHENMFWYRQDPGLGLRLIYFSYDVKMKEKGDIPEGYSVSREKKERFSLILESASTNQTSMYLCASSTPLGTGAYEQYFGPGTRLTVT.

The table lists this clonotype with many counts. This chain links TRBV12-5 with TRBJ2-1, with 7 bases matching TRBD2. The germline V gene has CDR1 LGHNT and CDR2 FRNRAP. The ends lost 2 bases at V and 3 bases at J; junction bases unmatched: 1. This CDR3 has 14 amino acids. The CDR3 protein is CASGLSSGYNEQFF. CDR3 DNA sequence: TGTGCTAGTGGTTTGTCTAGCGGCTACAATGAGCAGTTCTTC.

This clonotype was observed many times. CDR3 DNA: TGTGCCAGCAGCTGGGACAGGGTGTCAGATACGCAGTATTTT. Protein: CASSWDRVSDTQYF. The V and J genes are TRBV6-1 and TRBJ2-3, with 9 bases aligning to TRBD1. The ends lost 6 bases at V and 4 bases at J; junction bases unmatched: 5. Per germline, CDR1 MNHNS and CDR2 SASEGT. The CDR3 has 14 amino acids.

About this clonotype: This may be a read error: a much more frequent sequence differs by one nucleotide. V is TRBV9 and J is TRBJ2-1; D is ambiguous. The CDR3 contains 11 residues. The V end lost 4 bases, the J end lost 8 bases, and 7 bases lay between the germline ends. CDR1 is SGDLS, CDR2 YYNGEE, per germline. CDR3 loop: CASSHSDEQFF. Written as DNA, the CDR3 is TGTGCCAGCAGCCACAGTGATGAGCAGTTCTTC.

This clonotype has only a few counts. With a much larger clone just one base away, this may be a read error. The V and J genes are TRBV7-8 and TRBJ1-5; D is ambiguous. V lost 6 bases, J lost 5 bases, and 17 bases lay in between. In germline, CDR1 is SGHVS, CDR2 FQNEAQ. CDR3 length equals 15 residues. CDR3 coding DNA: TGTGCCAGCAGTTGGGGTGGACCGGCCGATCAGCCCCAGCATTTT. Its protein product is CASSWGGPADQPQHF.